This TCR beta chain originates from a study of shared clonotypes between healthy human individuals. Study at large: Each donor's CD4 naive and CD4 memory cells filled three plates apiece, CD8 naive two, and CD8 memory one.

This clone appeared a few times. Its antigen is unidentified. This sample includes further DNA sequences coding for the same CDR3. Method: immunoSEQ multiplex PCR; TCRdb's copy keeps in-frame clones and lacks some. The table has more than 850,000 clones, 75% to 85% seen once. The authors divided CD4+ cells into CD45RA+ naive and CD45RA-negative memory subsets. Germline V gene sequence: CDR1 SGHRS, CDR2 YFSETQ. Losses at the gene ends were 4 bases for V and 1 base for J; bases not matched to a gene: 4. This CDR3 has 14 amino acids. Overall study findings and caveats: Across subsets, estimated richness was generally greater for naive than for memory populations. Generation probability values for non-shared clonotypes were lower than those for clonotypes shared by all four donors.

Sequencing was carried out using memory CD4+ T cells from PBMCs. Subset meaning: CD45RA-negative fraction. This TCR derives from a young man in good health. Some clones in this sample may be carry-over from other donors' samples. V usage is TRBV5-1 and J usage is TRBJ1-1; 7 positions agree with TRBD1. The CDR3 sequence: CASSAGQPNTEAFF. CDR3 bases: TGCGCCAGCAGCGCGGGACAGCCGAACACTGAAGCTTTCTTT.